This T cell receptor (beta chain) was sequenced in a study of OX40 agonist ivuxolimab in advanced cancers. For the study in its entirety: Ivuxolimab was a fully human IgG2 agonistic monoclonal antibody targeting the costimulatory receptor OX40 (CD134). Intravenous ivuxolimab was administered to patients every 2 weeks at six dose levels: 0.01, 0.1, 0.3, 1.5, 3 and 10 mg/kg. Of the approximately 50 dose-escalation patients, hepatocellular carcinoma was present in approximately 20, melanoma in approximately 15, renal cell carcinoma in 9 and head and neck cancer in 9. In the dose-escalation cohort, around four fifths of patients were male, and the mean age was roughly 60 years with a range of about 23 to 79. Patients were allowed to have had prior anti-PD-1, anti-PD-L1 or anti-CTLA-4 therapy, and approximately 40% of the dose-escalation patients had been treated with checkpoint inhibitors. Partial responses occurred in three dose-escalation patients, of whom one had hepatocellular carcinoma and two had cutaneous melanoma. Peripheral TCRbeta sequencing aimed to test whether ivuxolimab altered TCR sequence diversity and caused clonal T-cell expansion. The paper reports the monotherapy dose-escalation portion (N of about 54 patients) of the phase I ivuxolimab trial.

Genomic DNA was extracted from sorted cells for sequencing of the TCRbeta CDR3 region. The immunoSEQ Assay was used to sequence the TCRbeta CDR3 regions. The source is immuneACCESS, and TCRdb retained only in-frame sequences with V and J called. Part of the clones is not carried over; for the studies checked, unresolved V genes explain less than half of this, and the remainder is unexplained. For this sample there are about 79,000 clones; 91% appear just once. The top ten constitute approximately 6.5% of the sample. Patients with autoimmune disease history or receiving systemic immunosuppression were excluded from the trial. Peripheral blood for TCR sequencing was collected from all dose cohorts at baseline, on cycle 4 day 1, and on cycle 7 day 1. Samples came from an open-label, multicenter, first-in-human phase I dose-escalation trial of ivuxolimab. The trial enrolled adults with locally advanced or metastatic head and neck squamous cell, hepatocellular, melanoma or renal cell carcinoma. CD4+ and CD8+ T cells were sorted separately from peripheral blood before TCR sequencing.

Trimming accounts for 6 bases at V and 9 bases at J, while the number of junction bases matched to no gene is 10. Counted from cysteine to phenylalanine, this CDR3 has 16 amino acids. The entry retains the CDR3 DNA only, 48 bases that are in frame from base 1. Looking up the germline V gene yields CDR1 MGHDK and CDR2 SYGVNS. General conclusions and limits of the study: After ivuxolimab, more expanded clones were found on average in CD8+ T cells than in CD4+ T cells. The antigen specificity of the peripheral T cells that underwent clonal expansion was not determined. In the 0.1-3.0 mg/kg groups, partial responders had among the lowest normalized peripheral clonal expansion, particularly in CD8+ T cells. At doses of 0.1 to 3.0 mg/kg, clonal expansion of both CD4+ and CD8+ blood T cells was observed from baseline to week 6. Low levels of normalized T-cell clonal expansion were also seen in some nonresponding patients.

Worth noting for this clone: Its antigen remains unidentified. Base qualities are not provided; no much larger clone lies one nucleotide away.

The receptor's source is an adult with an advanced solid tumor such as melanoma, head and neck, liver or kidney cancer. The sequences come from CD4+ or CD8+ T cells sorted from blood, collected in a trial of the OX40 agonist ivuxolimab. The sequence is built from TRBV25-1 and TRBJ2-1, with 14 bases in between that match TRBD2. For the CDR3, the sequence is CASRPPGLAGVTEQFF. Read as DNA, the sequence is TGTGCCAGCAGGCCTCCGGGACTAGCGGGAGTAACTGAGCAGTTCTTC.